This entry lists 2 T cell receptor beta chains sequenced from one sample in a study of cytomegalovirus exposure and HLA in healthy donors. Primers for the PCR totalled 60 Vbeta and 13 Jbeta. The assay was immunoSEQ multiplex PCR, and TCRdb's table has in-frame clones only and misses some. Among some 93,000 clones listed, approximately 72% were seen once. Material for sequencing was PBMCs. These receptors all stem from a woman in her thirties or forties in good health and CMV-seronegative.

The genes are TRBV7-9 and TRBJ2-1; the D is unclear. The germline V gene has CDR1 SEHNR and CDR2 FQNEAQ (reference sequence). The V end was cut by 5 bases, the J end by 4 bases, with 9 bases between. The CDR3 is made up of 13 amino acids. The CDR3 DNA sequence: TGTGCCAGCAGCCCTCCCGGGTACAATGAGCAGTTCTTC. Protein sequence: CASSPPGYNEQFF. Based on the CDR3 plus reference TRBV7-9 and TRBJ2-1, the full variable domain is DTGVSQNPRHKITKRGQNVTFRCDPISEHNRLYWYRQTLGQGPEFLTYFQNEAQLEKSRLLSDRFSAERPKGSFSTLEIQRTEQGDSAMYLCASSPPGYNEQFFGPGTRLTVL.

This chain links TRBV29-1 with TRBJ2-5, with TRBD1 matching over 8 bases. Germline V gives CDR1 SQVTM, CDR2 ANQGSEA. The CDR3 totals 18 residues. The V gene end was trimmed by 4 bases and the J gene end by 9 bases; junction bases not matched to a gene: 25. CDR3 sequence: CSVGVPQVGPRGLWAQYF. CDR3 sequence (DNA): TGCAGCGTTGGAGTACCCCAGGTTGGGCCCAGGGGGCTTTGGGCCCAGTACTTC.